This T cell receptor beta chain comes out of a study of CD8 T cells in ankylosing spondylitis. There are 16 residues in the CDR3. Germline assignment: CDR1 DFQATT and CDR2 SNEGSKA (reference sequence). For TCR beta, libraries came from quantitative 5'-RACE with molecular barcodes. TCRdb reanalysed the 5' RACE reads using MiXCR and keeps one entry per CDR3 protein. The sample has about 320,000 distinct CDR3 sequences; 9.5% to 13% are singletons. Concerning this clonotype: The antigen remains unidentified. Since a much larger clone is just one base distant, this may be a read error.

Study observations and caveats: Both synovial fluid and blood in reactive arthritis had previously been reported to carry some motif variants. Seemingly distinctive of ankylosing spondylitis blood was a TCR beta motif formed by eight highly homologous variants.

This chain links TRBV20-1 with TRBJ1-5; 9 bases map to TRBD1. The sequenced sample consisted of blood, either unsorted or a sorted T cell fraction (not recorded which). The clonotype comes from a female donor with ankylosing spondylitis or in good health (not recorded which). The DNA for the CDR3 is TGCTGTGCTAGAGCTCCCCGGGACAGGGTCAATCAGCCCCAGCATTTT. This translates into CCARAPRDRVNQPQHF.